The 2 T cell receptor beta chains given below trace back to one sample, sequenced in a study of blood T cell repertoires in COVID-19. Here immunoSEQ multiplex PCR was the method, and the copy in TCRdb shows in-frame clones only, minus some. Among about 73,000 clones listed, under 95% were seen once. Sequencing used peripheral blood. The receptor source for this set is a woman at least 80 years old with active or convalescent COVID-19.

The chain has TRBV6-2 or TRBV6-3 and TRBJ2-3; 11 bases map to TRBD2. The germline CDR1 and CDR2 sequences are MNHEY and SVGEGT. V shed 6 bases and J 4 bases; nucleotides not matched to a gene: 21. There are 20 residues in the CDR3. In DNA, the CDR3 is TGTGCCAGCAGCGATCGACAGGCCTCTATAGCGGGGGGGCCGGCAGATACGCAGTATTTT. Protein product: CASSDRQASIAGGPADTQYF.

V is TRBV6-4 and J is TRBJ2-1; 13 bases fit TRBD2. Germline V gives CDR1 MRHNA, CDR2 SNTAGT. The CDR3 spans 15 residues. J lost 6 bases, V lost 4 bases, and 3 bases had no gene match. As DNA, the CDR3 is TGTGCCAGCAGTGTAGGGACTAGCGGGGTCAATGAGCAGTTCTTC. Translation gives CASSVGTSGVNEQFF.